Sequencing of this T cell receptor (beta chain) was carried out in a study of CD8+ T cells in alopecia areata. Regarding the study as a whole: Especially in alopecia totalis/universalis, lesional scalp showed greater clonality than normal scalp did. Mouse data revealed clearer TCR sharing than patient data did, a gap possibly tied to HLA.

Following RNA extraction, reverse transcription yielded cDNA that acted as the sequencing template. This table comes from immunoSEQ multiplex PCR, and its TCRdb copy is limited to in-frame clones, with some not included. The sample carries 130,000 to 150,000 clones, over 80% recorded once. Alopecia areata patients provided lesional scalp punch biopsies and peripheral blood, both collected for the study. Investigators sorted PBMCs to obtain both CD4+ and CD8+ T cells. Comment on this clone: The antigen remains unidentified.

The receptor's source is a human donor with alopecia areata. Specimen: CD8+ T cells sorted from blood, collected at week 0.

This chain's CDR3 is CASSSGQGSDTQYF. In DNA, the CDR3 is TGTGCCAGCAGCTCGGGACAGGGTTCAGATACGCAGTATTTT. The rearrangement links TRBV7-3 to TRBJ2-3, with 9 nucleotides matching TRBD1. Germline-derived CDR1 and CDR2 are SGHTA and FQGTGA. Unmatched junction bases numbered 3, after V lost 4 bases and J lost 4 bases. This CDR3 has 14 residues.